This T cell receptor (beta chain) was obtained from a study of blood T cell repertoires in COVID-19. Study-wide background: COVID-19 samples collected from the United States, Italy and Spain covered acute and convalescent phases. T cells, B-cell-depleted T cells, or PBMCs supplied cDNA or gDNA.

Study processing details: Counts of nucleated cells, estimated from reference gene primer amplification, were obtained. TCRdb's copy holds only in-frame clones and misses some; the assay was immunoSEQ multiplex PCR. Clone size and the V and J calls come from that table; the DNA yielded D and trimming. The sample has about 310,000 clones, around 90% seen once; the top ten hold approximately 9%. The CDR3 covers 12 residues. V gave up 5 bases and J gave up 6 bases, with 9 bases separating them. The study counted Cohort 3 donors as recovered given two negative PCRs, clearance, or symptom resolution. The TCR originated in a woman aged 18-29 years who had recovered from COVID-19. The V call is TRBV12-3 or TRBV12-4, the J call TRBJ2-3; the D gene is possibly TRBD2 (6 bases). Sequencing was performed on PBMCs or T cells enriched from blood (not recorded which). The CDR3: CASSLSGDTQYF. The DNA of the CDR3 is TGTGCCAGCAGTCTTAGCGGTGATACGCAGTATTTT.